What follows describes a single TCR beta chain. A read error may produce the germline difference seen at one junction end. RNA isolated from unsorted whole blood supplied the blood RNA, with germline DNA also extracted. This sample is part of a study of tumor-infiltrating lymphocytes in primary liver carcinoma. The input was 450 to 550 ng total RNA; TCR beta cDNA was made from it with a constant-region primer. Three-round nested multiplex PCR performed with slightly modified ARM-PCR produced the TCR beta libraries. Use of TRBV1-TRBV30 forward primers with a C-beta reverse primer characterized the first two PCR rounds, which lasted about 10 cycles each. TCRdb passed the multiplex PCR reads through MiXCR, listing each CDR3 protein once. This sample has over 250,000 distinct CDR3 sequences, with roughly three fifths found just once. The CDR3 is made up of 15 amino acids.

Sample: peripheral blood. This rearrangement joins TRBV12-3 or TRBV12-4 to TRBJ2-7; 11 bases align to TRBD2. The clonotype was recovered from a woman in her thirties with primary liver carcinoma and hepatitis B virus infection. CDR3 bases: TGTGCCAGCAGTCGGACTAGCGGGCACTCCTACGAGCAGCACTTC. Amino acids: CASSRTSGHSYEQHF.